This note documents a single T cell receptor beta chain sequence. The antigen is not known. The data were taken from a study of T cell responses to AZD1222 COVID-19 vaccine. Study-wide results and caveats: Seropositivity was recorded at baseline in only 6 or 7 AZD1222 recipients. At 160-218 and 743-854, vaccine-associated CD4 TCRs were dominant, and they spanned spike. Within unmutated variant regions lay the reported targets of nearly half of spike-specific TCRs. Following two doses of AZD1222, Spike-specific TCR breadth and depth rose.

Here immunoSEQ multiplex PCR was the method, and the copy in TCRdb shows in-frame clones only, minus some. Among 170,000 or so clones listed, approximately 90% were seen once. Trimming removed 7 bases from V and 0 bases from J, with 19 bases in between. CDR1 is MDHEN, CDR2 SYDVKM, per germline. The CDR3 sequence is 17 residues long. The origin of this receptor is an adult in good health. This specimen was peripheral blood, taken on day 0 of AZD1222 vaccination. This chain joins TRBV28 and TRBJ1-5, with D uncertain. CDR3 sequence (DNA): TGTGCCAGCATCCCTCGCTCAGAACAATATAGCAATCAGCCCCAGCATTTT. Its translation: CASIPRSEQYSNQPQHF.